The 23 T cell receptor beta chains below come from one sample, sequenced in a study of T cell responses to AZD1222 COVID-19 vaccine. TCRdb keeps only in-frame clones here, not all; method: immunoSEQ multiplex PCR. The data show about 120,000 clones, around 90% seen once. The sequences come from peripheral blood, collected on day 0 of AZD1222 vaccination. The origin of the receptors is an adult in good health.

The gene calls are TRBV14 and TRBJ1-2, with D possibly TRBD1 on 5 matching bases. This CDR3 is built from 15 residues. V lost 2 bases, J lost 6 bases, and 16 bases lay in between. From germline, CDR1 is SGHDN and CDR2 FVKESK. The CDR3 protein is CASSQYSPGPHGYTF. The CDR3 coding sequence is TGTGCCAGCAGCCAATATAGTCCGGGACCCCATGGCTACACCTTC.

This clone has only one observation. The chain employs TRBV7-9 and TRBJ1-1; 7 nucleotides line up with TRBD1. The CDR3 is made up of 17 amino acids. Losses at the gene ends were 6 bases for V and 4 bases for J; bases not matched to a gene: 17. CDR1 and CDR2 (germline): SEHNR, FQNEAQ (reference sequence). This chain's CDR3 is CASRRDRVREQGTEAFF. Written as DNA, the CDR3 is TGTGCCAGCAGACGCGACAGGGTAAGGGAACAGGGCACTGAAGCTTTCTTT.

J is TRBJ1-6 and V is TRBV5-1, with D perhaps TRBD1 (6 bases). The CDR3 spans 14 residues. V gave up 5 bases and J gave up 4 bases, with 10 bases separating them. CDR1 SGHRS and CDR2 YFSETQ come from the germline V gene. CDR3 coding DNA: TGCGCCAGCAGTCGGGGACAATATAATTCACCCCTCCACTTT. Protein: CASSRGQYNSPLHF.

This chain connects TRBV10-1 to TRBJ1-1; a weak D match, TRBD1 (5 bases). The CDR3 has 15 amino acids. Germline loops: CDR1 WNHNN, CDR2 SYGVQD (reference sequence). Trimming pared 9 bases from V and 0 bases from J, leaving 17 bases between. CDR3 amino acids: CASRDGNSVNTEAFF. The CDR3 DNA reads as TGCGCCAGTAGGGACGGGAATTCAGTGAACACTGAAGCTTTCTTT.

The chain combines TRBV5-1 with TRBJ2-1, with D possibly being TRBD1 or TRBD2 (5 bases each). Germline CDR1 and CDR2: SGHRS and YFSETQ. V gave up 6 bases and J gave up 0 bases, with 16 bases separating them. The CDR3 sequence is 16 residues long. The CDR3 protein is CASNPRGSTSYNEQFF. CDR3 in DNA: TGCGCCAGCAACCCCCGGGGCTCCACCTCCTACAATGAGCAGTTCTTC.

This clone was seen a few times. The V call is TRBV18, the J call TRBJ1-3; no firm D call. The CDR3 has 15 amino acids. Trimming removed 0 bases at V and 3 bases at J, with 9 bases between. CDR1 and CDR2 (germline): KGHSH, LQKENI. The CDR3 nucleotides read TGTGCCAGCTCACCACCGCAAACAAGTGGAAACACCATATATTTT. Translating it yields CASSPPQTSGNTIYF.

This rearrangement joins TRBV5-4 to TRBJ2-7; TRBD2 is a possible D gene (7 bases). Trimming shortened V by 4 bases and J by 3 bases, and 17 bases separated the two germline ends. Germline loops: CDR1 SGHNT, CDR2 YYREEE (reference sequence). The CDR3 runs 15 residues. The CDR3 coding sequence is TGTGCCAGCAGCCATCCTCAGGGAGGGGGCTACGAGCAGTACTTC. It encodes CASSHPQGGGYEQYF.

The chain is built from TRBV30 and TRBJ1-2; tentatively, D is TRBD1 (5 bases). CDR1 GTSNPN and CDR2 SVGIG come from the germline V gene (reference sequence). Trimming took off 4 bases at V and 8 bases at J, with 17 bases between the two ends. The CDR3 runs to 13 residues. The CDR3 sequence is CAWTDEGREGYTF. DNA of the CDR3: TGTGCCTGGACCGATGAGGGCAGGGAGGGCTACACCTTC.

The V and J genes are TRBV18 and TRBJ1-1, with D uncertain. Germline V gene lookup returns CDR1 KGHSH and CDR2 LQKENI. V was shortened by 6 bases and J by 5 bases, with 19 bases between the two germline ends. This CDR3 has 15 residues. In nucleotides, the CDR3 is TGTGCCAGCTCCCCGGATAGGACCCAAGGAACTGAAGCTTTCTTT. As protein: CASSPDRTQGTEAFF. The entire variable domain, with the rest obtained from reference TRBV18 and TRBJ1-1, is as follows: NAGVMQNPRHLVRRRGQEARLRCSPMKGHSHVYWYRQLPEEGLKFMVYLQKENIIDESGMPKERFSAEFPKEGPSILRIQQVVRGDSAAYFCASSPDRTQGTEAFFGQGTRLTVV.

V and J are TRBV10-2 and TRBJ2-1; 12 bases agree with TRBD2. The germline CDR1 and CDR2 sequences are WSHSY and SAAADI. The V gene end was trimmed by 6 bases and the J gene end by 3 bases; junction bases not matched to a gene: 12. The CDR3 consists of 18 residues. The CDR3 DNA reads as TGCGCCAGCAGCCACCCTACTAGCGGGGGGCTCCTCTACAATGAGCAGTTCTTC. It specifies CASSHPTSGGLLYNEQFF.

The table lists this clone with a count of one. This chain connects TRBV18 to TRBJ2-3; 9 bases are a match to TRBD2. J lost 2 bases, V lost 2 bases, and 2 bases had no gene match. This CDR3 is 15 amino acids long. Germline CDR1 and CDR2: KGHSH and LQKENI. The CDR3 coding sequence is TGTGCCAGCTCACCAGCTAGCGGGGTCACAGATACGCAGTATTTT. It encodes CASSPASGVTDTQYF.

This sequence joins TRBV6-5 and TRBJ2-2; 10 bases map to TRBD1. The CDR3 is 15 amino acids. V was pared by 10 bases and J by 7 bases, with 12 bases of the junction left unmatched. CDR1 and CDR2 from the germline V gene are MNHEY and SVGAGI. Here the CDR3 reads CATSWGQGSNGELFF. CDR3 DNA sequence: TGTGCCACCTCATGGGGACAGGGGTCGAACGGGGAGCTGTTTTTT.

The chain uses TRBV2 and TRBJ1-5; the match to TRBD1 covers 7 bases. The CDR3 contains 14 residues. V was clipped by 8 bases and J by 5 bases; unmatched bases: 9. In germline, CDR1 is SNHLY, CDR2 FYNNEI. CDR3 bases: TGTGCCAGCTCGGCTACGGGACAGCATCAGCCCCAGCATTTT. It translates to CASSATGQHQPQHF. Using reference TRBV2 and TRBJ1-5 for the parts outside the CDR3, the full variable domain is EPEVTQTPSHQVTQMGQEVILRCVPISNHLYFYWYRQILGQKVEFLVSFYNNEISEKSEIFDDQFSVERPDGSNFTLKIRSTKLEDSAMYFCASSATGQHQPQHFGDGTRLSIL.

In nucleotides, the CDR3 is TGTGCCAGTAGTATAGATAGTAGACAGAAAATGAACACTGAAGCTTTCTTT. Protein product: CASSIDSRQKMNTEAFF. The chain couples TRBV19 to TRBJ1-1, with a tentative D call TRBD1 (5 bases). Trimming removed 0 bases at V and 0 bases at J, with 14 bases between. The V gene's germline CDR1 is LNHDA and CDR2 SQIVND (reference sequence). The CDR3 consists of 17 residues.

In this sample, this clone turned up a few times. The rearrangement uses TRBV29-1 and TRBJ1-2; D call uncertain. V lost 4 bases and J 6 bases, leaving 6 bases between the germline ends. Germline values: CDR1 SQVTM, CDR2 ANQGSEA. The CDR3 length is 10 residues. The CDR3 loop is CSVGPDGYTF. The CDR3 DNA reads TGCAGCGTTGGGCCCGATGGCTACACCTTC.

This clone has only one observation. This chain joins TRBV10-3 and TRBJ2-1; unclear D gene. The germline V gene encodes CDR1 ENHRY and CDR2 SYGVKD. The CDR3 is 12 residues long. V dropped 7 bases and J dropped 8 bases, with 12 bases sitting between them. The CDR3 loop is CAIMGSTDEQFF. Written as DNA, the CDR3 is TGTGCCATCATGGGTAGCACAGATGAGCAGTTCTTC.

This rearrangement joins TRBV18 to TRBJ2-2; perhaps TRBD2 as D (5 bases). Germline V lookup: CDR1 KGHSH, CDR2 LQKENI. CDR3 length: 14 residues. The V and J ends lost 9 bases and 7 bases respectively, with 18 bases between them. The CDR3 here is CASSREDGDGELFF. In nucleotides, the CDR3 is TGTGCCAGTTCCCGGGAAGATGGTGACGGGGAGCTGTTTTTT.

The chain links TRBV29-1 to TRBJ1-3, with a possible D match to TRBD1 (5 bases). Between the trimmed V and J ends, which lost 7 bases and 0 bases, there was a span of 19 bases. CDR1 and CDR2 (germline): SQVTM, ANQGSEA. The length of the CDR3 is 16 residues. CDR3 in DNA: TGCAGCGCCCCGGGGCCCGATGATCTCTCTGGAAACACCATATATTTT. Its translation: CSAPGPDDLSGNTIYF.

J is TRBJ1-2 and V is TRBV18; D gene ambiguous. V lost 2 bases and J 8 bases, leaving 12 bases between the germline ends. Per germline, CDR1 KGHSH and CDR2 LQKENI. There are 13 residues in the CDR3. CDR3 amino acids: CASSPRVNDGYTF. DNA for the CDR3: TGTGCCAGCTCACCAAGGGTTAATGACGGCTACACCTTC.

The chain carries TRBV11-3 and TRBJ1-3; D gene unclear. Trimming removed 3 bases from V and 2 bases from J, with 8 bases in between. Germline CDR1 reads SGHNT; CDR2 reads YENEEA. The CDR3 loop spans 14 amino acids. CDR3 DNA: TGTGCCAGCAGCTTGGGTGGGCCTGGAAACACCATATATTTT. This sequence encodes CASSLGGPGNTIYF.

The chain couples TRBV5-8 to TRBJ2-1; D might be TRBD1 or TRBD2, each matching 5 bases. Germline V gene data show CDR1 as SGHTS and CDR2 as YDEGEE. The CDR3 covers 16 residues. V was trimmed by 0 bases and J by 3 bases, leaving 13 bases between them. The DNA for the CDR3 is TGTGCCAGCAGCTTGGGGGGACGTAGGGACTACAATGAGCAGTTCTTC. Translated: CASSLGGRRDYNEQFF.

This rearrangement joins TRBV18 to TRBJ2-7, with 14 bases aligning to TRBD2. The CDR3 is 16 residues long. J was trimmed by 6 bases and V by 3 bases; bases with no gene match: 7. CDR1 and CDR2 (germline): KGHSH, LQKENI. The CDR3, as DNA: TGTGCCAGCTCACCTCAAGGACTAGCGGGGGGTTCCGAGCAGTACTTC. Translation gives CASSPQGLAGGSEQYF.

V is TRBV5-6 and J is TRBJ1-2, with D uncertain. Germline lookup yields CDR1 SGHDT and CDR2 YYEEEE. Trimming took off 6 bases at V and 4 bases at J, with 16 bases between the two ends. The length of the CDR3 is 14 residues. The CDR3 DNA reads TGTGCCAGCAACTTTATTGGGGATTCCTATGGCTACACCTTC. Encoded protein: CASNFIGDSYGYTF.